This T cell receptor beta chain was found in a study of response to subunit inactivated influenza vaccine. General observations from the study: Authors suggested each seasonal influenza vaccination recruits few new T cells.

Germline loops: CDR1 MDHEN, CDR2 SYDVKM. There are 13 residues in the CDR3. The V end lost 6 bases, the J end lost 5 bases, and 13 bases lay between the germline ends. One entry per CDR3 protein results from TCRdb running MiXCR on the RT-PCR reads. The sample has just over 300,000 distinct CDR3 sequences; 20% to 25% are singletons. As to this clonotype: Its antigen is unknown.

The V call is TRBV28, the J call TRBJ1-2; unclear D gene. Sequencing used PBMCs from blood, obtained roughly 20 months after vaccination. The sequence derives from a man aged 45 to 75 who received an inactivated influenza vaccine. The CDR3 loop is CASRTGSLYGYTF. The CDR3 nucleotides are TGTGCCAGCAGAACCGGGTCCCTTTATGGCTACACCTTC.